These 4 T cell receptor beta chains came from one sample sequenced in a study of neurological immune-mediated disorders. TCRdb reprocessed the 5' RACE reads via MiXCR and lists one record per CDR3 protein. The sample yields some 57,000 distinct CDR3 sequences, about 3.3% seen once. The sample comprised PBMCs. The source of these receptors is a woman aged 60-75 years with multiple sclerosis.

This clonotype was seen ten or more times. V gene TRBV20-1 combines with J gene TRBJ1-4, with a weak D call TRBD1 (6 bases). Germline CDR1 reads DFQATT; CDR2 reads SNEGSKA (reference sequence). The CDR3 has 14 residues. V lost 0 bases, J lost 10 bases, and 15 bases lay in between. The CDR3, as DNA: TGCAGTGCTAGAGATGGGGGGGCGCGTGTAAAACTGTTTTTT. Protein: CSARDGGARVKLFF.

The sample holds many counts of this clonotype. The chain couples TRBV27 to TRBJ2-1; 13 bases line up with TRBD2. The J segment lost 0 bases and the V segment lost 0 bases, leaving 8 bases of the junction unmatched. CDR1 is MNHEY, CDR2 SMNVEV, per germline (reference sequence). This CDR3 has 20 amino acids. CDR3 in DNA: TGTGCCAGCAGTTTATCGTATGGGACTAGCGGGATCTACTCCTACAATGAGCAGTTCTTC. Translation gives CASSLSYGTSGIYSYNEQFF.

This clonotype was recorded at least ten times. The chain recombines TRBV5-1 with TRBJ2-6; perhaps D is TRBD1 or TRBD2 (8 bases each). Deletions cut 4 bases from V and 0 bases from J, with 17 bases between. CDR1 is SGHRS, CDR2 YFSETQ, per germline. This CDR3 has 18 amino acids. CDR3 residues: CASSTGGTGVSGANVLTF. The CDR3 DNA follows: TGCGCCAGCAGCACGGGGGGGACAGGAGTCTCTGGGGCCAACGTCCTGACTTTC.

This clonotype was observed at least ten times. V usage is TRBV10-3 and J usage is TRBJ2-7; D is possibly TRBD1 (5 bases). The germline V gene encodes CDR1 ENHRY and CDR2 SYGVKD. Trimming stripped 4 bases from V and 1 base from J, with 14 bases between. The CDR3 length is 15 residues. The CDR3 DNA reads TGTGCCATCAGTGCCGCCTGGGGCAGTTCCTACGAGCAGTACTTC. It encodes CAISAAWGSSYEQYF.